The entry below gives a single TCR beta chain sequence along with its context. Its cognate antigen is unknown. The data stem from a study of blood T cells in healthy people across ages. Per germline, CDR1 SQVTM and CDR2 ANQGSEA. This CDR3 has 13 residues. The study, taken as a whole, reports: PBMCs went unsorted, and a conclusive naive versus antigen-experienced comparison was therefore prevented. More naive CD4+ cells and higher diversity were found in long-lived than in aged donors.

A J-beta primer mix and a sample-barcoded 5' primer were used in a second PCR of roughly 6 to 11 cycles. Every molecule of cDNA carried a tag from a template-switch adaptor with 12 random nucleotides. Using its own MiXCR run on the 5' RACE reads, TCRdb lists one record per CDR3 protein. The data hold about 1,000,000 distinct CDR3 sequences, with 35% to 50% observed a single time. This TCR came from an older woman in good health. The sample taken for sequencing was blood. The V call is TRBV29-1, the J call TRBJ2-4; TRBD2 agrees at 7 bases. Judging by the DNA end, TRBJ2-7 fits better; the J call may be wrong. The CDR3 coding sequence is TGCAGCGTTGCAAGCGGGATGGATTACGAGCAGTACTTC. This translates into CSVASGMDYEQYF.